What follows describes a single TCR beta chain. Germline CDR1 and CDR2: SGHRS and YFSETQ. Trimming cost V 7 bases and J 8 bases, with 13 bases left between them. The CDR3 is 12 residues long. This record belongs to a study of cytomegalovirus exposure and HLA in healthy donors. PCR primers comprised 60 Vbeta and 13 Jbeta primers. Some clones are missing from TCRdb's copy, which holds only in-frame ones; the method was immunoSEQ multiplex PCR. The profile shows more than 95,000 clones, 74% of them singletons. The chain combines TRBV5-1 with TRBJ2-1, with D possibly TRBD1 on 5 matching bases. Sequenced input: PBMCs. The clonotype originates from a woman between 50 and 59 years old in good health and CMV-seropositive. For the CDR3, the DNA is TGCGCCAGCCGACACAAAGGGGATGAGCAGTTCTTC. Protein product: CASRHKGDEQFF.